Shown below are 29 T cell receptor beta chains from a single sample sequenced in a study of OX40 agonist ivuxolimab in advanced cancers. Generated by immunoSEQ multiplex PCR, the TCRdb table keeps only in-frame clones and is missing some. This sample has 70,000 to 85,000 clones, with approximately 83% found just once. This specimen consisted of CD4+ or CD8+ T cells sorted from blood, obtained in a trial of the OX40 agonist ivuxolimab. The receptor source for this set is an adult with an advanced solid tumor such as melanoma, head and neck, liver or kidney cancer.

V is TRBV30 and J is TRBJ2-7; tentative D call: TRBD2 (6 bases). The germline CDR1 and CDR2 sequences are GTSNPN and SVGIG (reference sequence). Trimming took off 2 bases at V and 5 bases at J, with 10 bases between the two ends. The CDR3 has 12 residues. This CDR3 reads CAWSTGLHEQYF. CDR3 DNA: TGTGCCTGGAGTACGGGACTTCACGAGCAGTACTTC.

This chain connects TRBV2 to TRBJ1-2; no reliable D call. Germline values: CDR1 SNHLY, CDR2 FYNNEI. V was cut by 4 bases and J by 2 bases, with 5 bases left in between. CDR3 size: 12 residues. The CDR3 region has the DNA TGTGCCAGCAGTGTTCCGAACTATGGCTACACCTTC. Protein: CASSVPNYGYTF.

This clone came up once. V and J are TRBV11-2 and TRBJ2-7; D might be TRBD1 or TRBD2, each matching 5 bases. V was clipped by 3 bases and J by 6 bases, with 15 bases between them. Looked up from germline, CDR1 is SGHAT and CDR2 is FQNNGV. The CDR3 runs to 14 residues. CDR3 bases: TGTGCCAGCAGCTTGGGACGGAGTCCGGGCGAGCAGTACTTC. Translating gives CASSLGRSPGEQYF.

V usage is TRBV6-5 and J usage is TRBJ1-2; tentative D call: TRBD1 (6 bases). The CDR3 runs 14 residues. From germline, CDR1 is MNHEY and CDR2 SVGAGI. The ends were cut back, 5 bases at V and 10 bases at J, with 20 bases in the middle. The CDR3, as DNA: TGTGCCAGCAGTCCGGACAGCTCCAACGTGGACTACACCTTC. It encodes CASSPDSSNVDYTF.

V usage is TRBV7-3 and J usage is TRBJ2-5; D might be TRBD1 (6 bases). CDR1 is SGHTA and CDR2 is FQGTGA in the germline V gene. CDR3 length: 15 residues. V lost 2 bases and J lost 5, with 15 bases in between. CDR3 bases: TGTGCCAGCAGCTTAGGGGGCTTTGGGCAGGAGACCCAGTACTTC. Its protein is CASSLGGFGQETQYF.

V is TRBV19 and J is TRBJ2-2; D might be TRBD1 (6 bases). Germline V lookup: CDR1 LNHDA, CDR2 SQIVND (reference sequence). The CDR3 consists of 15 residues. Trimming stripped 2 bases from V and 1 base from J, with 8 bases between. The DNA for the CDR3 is TGTGCCAGTAGTATACCGGACAGGAACACCGGGGAGCTGTTTTTT. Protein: CASSIPDRNTGELFF.

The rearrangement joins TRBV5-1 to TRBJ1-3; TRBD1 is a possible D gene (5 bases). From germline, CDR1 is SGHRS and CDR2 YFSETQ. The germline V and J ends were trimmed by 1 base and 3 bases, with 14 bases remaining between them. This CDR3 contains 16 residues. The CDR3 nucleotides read TGCGCCAGCAGCTTGAGAGGGGCCTTTGATGGAAACACCATATATTTT. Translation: CASSLRGAFDGNTIYF.

The DNA of the CDR3 is TGTGCCAGCAGCTTGTCCGTTCTGAACACCGGGGAGCTGTTTTTT. As protein: CASSLSVLNTGELFF. The chain couples TRBV7-2 to TRBJ2-2; D not resolved. V lost 3 bases and J lost 1, with 9 bases in between. The CDR3 length is 15 residues. Germline V CDR1 and CDR2: SGHTA, FQGNSA.

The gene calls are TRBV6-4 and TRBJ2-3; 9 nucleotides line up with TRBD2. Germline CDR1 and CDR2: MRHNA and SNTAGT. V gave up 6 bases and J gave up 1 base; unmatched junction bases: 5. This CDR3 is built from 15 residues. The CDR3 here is CASSPGTSRTDTQYF. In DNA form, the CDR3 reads TGTGCCAGCAGCCCCGGGACTAGCCGCACAGATACGCAGTATTTT.

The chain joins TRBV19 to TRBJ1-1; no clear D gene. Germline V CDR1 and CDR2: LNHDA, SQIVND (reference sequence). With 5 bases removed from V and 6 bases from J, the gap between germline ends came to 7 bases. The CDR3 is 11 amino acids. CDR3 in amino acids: CASSAASEAFF. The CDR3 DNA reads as TGTGCCAGTAGTGCAGCCTCTGAAGCTTTCTTT.

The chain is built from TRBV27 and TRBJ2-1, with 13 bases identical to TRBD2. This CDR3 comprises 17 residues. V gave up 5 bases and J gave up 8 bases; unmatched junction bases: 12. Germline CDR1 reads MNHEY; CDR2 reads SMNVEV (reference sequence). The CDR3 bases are TGTGCCAGCAGTCCCCCGCCGGGACTAGCGGGATCTCATGAGCAGTTCTTC. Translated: CASSPPPGLAGSHEQFF.

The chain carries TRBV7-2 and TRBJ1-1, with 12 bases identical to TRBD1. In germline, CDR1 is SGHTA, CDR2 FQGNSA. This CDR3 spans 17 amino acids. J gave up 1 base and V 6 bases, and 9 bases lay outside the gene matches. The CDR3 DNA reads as TGTGCCAGCAGGCGACCGGGACAGGGGGCGGGGAACACTGAAGCTTTCTTT. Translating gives CASRRPGQGAGNTEAFF.

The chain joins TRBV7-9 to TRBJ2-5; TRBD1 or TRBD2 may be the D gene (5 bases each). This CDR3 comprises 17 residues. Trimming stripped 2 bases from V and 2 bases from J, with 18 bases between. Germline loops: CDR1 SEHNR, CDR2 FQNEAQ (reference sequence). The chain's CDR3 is CASSLKHSVWGQETQYF. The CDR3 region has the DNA TGTGCCAGCAGCTTAAAGCACTCCGTATGGGGGCAAGAGACCCAGTACTTC.

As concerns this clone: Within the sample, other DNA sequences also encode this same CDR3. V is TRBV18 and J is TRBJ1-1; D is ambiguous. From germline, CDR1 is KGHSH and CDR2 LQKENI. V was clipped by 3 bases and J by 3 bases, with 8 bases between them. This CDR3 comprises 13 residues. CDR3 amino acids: CASSPRDHTEAFF. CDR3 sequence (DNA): TGTGCCAGCTCACCTCGCGACCACACTGAAGCTTTCTTT.

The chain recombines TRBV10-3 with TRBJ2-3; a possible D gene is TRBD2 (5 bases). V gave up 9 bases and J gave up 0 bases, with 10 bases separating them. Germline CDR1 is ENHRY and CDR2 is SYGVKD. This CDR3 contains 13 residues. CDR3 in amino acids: CAILGDSTDTQYF. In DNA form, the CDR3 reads TGTGCCATTCTCGGGGATAGCACAGATACGCAGTATTTT.

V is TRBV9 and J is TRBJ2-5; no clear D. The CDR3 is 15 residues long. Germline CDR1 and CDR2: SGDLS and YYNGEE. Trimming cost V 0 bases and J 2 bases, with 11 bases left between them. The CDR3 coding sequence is TGTGCCAGCAGCGTAGGAGTAGGAACTCAAGAGACCCAGTACTTC. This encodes CASSVGVGTQETQYF.

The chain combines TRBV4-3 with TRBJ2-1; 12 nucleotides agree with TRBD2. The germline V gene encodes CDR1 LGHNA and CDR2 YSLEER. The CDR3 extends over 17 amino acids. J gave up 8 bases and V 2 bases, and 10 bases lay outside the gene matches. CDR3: CASSQQGASGGAYEQFF. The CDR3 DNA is TGCGCCAGCAGCCAACAAGGGGCTAGCGGGGGGGCCTATGAGCAGTTCTTC.

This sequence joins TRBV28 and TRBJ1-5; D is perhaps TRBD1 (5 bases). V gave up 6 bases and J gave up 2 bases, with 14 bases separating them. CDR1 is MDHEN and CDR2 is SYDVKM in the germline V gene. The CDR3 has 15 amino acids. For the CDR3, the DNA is TGTGCCAGCAGAGGATGGGGGGTAGGCAATCAGCCCCAGCATTTT. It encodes CASRGWGVGNQPQHF.

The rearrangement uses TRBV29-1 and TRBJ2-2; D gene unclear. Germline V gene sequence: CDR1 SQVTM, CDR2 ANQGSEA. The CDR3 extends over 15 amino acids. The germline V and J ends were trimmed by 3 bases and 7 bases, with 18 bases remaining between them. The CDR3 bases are TGCAGCGTTGATATCCTAGGTTGGACCGGCGGGGAGCTGTTTTTT. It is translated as CSVDILGWTGGELFF.

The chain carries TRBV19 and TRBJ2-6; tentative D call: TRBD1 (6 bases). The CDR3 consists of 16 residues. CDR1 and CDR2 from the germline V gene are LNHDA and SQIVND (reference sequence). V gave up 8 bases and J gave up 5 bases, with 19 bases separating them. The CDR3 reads CASRLQGRGRANVLTF. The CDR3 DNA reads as TGTGCCAGTCGTTTACAGGGACGAGGAAGGGCCAACGTCCTGACTTTC.

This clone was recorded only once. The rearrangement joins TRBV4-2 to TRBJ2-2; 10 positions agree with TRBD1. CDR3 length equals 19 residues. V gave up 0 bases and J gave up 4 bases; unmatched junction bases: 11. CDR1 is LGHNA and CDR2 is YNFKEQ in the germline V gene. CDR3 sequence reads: CASSQEPSGTGVSTGELFF. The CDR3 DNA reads TGTGCCAGCAGCCAAGAACCCTCCGGGACAGGGGTTTCCACCGGGGAGCTGTTTTTT.

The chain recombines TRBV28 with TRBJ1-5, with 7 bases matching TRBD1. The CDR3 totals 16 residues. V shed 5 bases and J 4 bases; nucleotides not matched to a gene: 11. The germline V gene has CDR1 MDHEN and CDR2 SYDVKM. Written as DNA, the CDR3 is TGTGCCAGCAGTCCCCCCCCAGCAGGGGGAAATCAGCCCCAGCATTTT. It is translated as CASSPPPAGGNQPQHF.

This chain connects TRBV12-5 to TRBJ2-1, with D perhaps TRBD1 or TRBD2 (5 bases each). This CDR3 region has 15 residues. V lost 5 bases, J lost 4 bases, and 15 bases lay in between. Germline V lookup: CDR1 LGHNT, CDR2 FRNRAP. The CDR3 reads CASGPPGTGYNEQFF. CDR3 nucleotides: TGTGCTAGTGGTCCGCCCGGGACGGGATACAATGAGCAGTTCTTC.

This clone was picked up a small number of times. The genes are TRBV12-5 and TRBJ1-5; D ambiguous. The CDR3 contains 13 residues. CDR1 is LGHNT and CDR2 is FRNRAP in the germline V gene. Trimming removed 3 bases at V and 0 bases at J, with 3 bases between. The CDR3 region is CASGLGSNQPQHF. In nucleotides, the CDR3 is TGTGCTAGTGGTTTAGGTAGCAATCAGCCCCAGCATTTT.

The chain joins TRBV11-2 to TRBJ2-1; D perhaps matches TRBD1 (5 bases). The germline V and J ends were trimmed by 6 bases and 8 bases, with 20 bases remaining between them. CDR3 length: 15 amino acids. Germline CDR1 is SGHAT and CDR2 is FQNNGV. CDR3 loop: CASRPRLNQGDEQFF. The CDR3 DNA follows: TGTGCCAGCAGACCACGGCTCAACCAGGGCGATGAGCAGTTCTTC.

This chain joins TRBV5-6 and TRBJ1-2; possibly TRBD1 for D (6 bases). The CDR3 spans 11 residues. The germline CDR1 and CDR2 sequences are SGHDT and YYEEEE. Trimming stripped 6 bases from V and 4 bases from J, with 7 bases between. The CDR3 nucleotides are TGTGCCAGCAAGGGGGTCTATGGCTACACCTTC. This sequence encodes CASKGVYGYTF.

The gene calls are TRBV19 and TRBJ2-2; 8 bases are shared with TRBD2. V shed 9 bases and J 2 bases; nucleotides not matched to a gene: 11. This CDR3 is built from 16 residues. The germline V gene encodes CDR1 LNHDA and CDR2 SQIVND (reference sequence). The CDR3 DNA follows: TGTGCCAGCCGAAAATCTAGCGGGCTTAACACCGGGGAGCTGTTTTTT. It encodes CASRKSSGLNTGELFF.

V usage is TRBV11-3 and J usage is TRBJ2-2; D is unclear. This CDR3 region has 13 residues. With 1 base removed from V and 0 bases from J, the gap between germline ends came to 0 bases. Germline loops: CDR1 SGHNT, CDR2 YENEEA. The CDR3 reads CASSLANTGELFF. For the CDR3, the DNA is TGTGCCAGCAGCTTAGCGAACACCGGGGAGCTGTTTTTT.

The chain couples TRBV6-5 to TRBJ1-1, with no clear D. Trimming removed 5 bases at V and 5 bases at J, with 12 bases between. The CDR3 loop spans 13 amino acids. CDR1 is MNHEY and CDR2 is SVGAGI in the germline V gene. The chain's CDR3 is CASSAFGKTEAFF. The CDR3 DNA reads TGTGCCAGCAGTGCTTTTGGGAAAACTGAAGCTTTCTTT.